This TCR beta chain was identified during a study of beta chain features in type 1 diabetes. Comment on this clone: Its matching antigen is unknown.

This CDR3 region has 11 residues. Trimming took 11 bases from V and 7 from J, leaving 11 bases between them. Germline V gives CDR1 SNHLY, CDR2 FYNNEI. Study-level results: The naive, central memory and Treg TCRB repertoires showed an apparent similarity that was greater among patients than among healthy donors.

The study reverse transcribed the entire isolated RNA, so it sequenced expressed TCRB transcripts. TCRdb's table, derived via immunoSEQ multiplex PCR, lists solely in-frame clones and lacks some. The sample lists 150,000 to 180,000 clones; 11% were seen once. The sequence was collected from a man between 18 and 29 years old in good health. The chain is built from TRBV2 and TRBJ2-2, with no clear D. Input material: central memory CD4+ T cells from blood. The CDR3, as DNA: TGTGCCGGAAGACTGGACGGGGAGCTGTTTTTT. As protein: CAGRLDGELFF.